What follows is one T cell receptor (beta chain) and its context. The antigen this receptor binds is unknown. Base qualities are not provided; no much larger clone lies one nucleotide away. This entry comes from a study of cytomegalovirus exposure and HLA in healthy donors (TCRdb year 2017). The study in broad terms: In an earlier analysis of 450 to 750 of the donors, 250 to 350 Gb of sequence data and 90 million to 120 million unique TCR beta sequences from about 190 million T cells were reported. An early release covering more than 500 HLA-typed donors comprised about 300 gigabases of sequencing data and tens of millions of unique TCR sequences. The genetic ancestry cluster associated with self-reported Caucasian donors included around four fifths of the roughly 400 genotyped donors. The study was designed to test whether signatures of past pathogen exposure could be identified by cataloging public T cell receptors. Using immunosequencing, the study profiled T cell repertoires from 666 subjects and related those repertoires to cytomegalovirus serostatus. Along with the roughly 670-subject first cohort, a separate validation cohort of over 90 different subjects was used. To predict cytomegalovirus infection status, the study brought together high-throughput TCR immunosequencing, statistical association of individual TCRs with disease status, and machine learning. To study patterns of TCR occurrence, a later analysis re-analyzed previously published TCR beta repertoires from 600 to 750 donors and added high-resolution HLA genotyping. In the later analysis, no new phenotypic data were used to find candidate immune exposures; instead, reliance was placed on TCR beta sequences and their occurrence across donors. To decide whether each TCR beta V gene segment behaved as functional or pseudogenic, an earlier analysis of over 500 of the donors relied on high-throughput TCR beta sequencing. Donor age, sex, ethnicity and CMV serostatus were compiled alongside the repertoire data. A later genetic analysis took genome-wide SNP genotypes for about three fifths of the 666 donors and used that subset as a discovery cohort. All discovery cohort repertoires had been generated on a single sequencing platform. HLA typing covered class I and class II loci at four-digit resolution. The number of typed donors differed by locus: 629-630 for A, B, C, DRB1 and DQB1; roughly 510 for DQA1; 600 to 610 for DPA1; and around 450 for DPB1. Roughly 5 DR-DQ haplotypes were treated as single units for association and clustering because of strong linkage in the cohort. Among some 400 genotyped donors of the cohort, an average of approximately 240,000 unique TCR beta nucleotide sequences was sequenced per donor, of which 15% to 20% were non-productive.

Findings and caveats that apply to the study as a whole: A further reported finding was that TCR beta sequences accurately predicted the HLA-A and HLA-B alleles for most subjects in the first cohort. Most CMV-associated TCR beta chains appeared to be HLA-restricted in a later analysis, and the HLA associations seemed to be driven largely by CMV exposure. A later genetic analysis reported fewer N-insertions in productive TCRs among donors in an Asian-associated ancestry cluster than the roughly 620-donor mean. V-gene and J-gene trimming of TCR beta chains was associated with a missense DCLRE1C variant in a later genetic analysis, and the association was replicated in an independent cohort. A later analysis found that HLA-associated TCR beta chains were more clonally expanded and had lower generation probabilities than equally common non-associated chains. The study listed 164 TCR beta chains as associated with cytomegalovirus. In vitro tests confirmed that a few of the cytomegalovirus-associated TCR beta chains recognize cytomegalovirus antigens. Cytomegalovirus status was reported to be diagnosed by the classifier with high specificity and sensitivity in both the original and validation cohorts. This cohort had only TCR beta chains sequenced, and the lack of alpha or paired-chain data limited which features could be detected. In an earlier analysis of more than 450 of the donors, most TCR beta V segments were observed in productive rearrangements about 90% or about 30% of the time, broadly matching IMGT annotations. The authors suggested that the approach could potentially be extended to other disease states and immunological phenotypes. Specific HLA alleles were associated with around 18,000 TCR beta sequences at a false discovery rate of 0.05 in a later analysis. When HLA alleles, especially DR and DQ, strongly co-occurred, TCR associations were difficult to assign to individual alleles. HLA typing was unavailable for some donors at each locus, so association tests used only the typed subset. The 87-base-pair reads could not distinguish some IMGT-functional V segments, including TRBV6-2 and TRBV6-3, so those segments were excluded. The presence/absence analyses assumed that sequencing depth was roughly uniform across donors, and that assumption may not be true. A cluster of highly shared sequence variants was judged likely to represent a technical artifact of the sequencing pipeline. While some public TCRs were present in many individuals, most TCR sequences turned up only very rarely across donors. For the cohort, immune exposure information was limited to CMV serostatus. Because counts were too low, about 15 rarely observed V segments, including chromosome 9 orphons, were left out of the earlier analysis of over 550 of the donors. According to a later analysis, TCR association rates differed among HLA loci, with DRB1 alleles showing the most associated TCRs and HLA-C alleles showing the fewest. Correlated functional status among segregating V segments might be attributable to linkage disequilibrium, but an unknown experimental factor could not be ruled out. A later analysis reported that several top co-occurrence clusters appeared linked to parvovirus B19, influenza, CMV and Epstein-Barr virus.

In total, 630 or so healthy bone marrow donors made up the cohort. At the time of sampling, all cohort members were nominally healthy, though unrecorded immune exposures were likely present. The donor tested CMV seronegative and was one of the 352 seronegative cohort members. Each donor provided a peripheral blood sample, and peripheral blood mononuclear cells were used for TCR beta sequencing. Genomic DNA was extracted from the blood cell samples with the Qiagen DNeasy Blood Extraction Kit. Library prep was done by the immunoSEQ multiplex PCR assay. For the multiplex PCR, a mixture combining 60 forward primers for TCR Vbeta segments and 13 reverse primers for TCR Jbeta segments was used. The CDR3 region of rearranged TCR beta genes was amplified from genomic DNA with a multiplex PCR assay. The Illumina HiSeq System was used to sequence the amplified TCR beta libraries as 87-base-pair reads. Turning to the authors' computational methods: A later analysis tallied about 77 million unique TCR beta chains across the 550 to 850 repertoires, and approximately 11 million of those chains were shared by two or more donors. To remove PCR and sequencing errors, raw reads were error-corrected and collapsed into unique sequences using a nearest-neighbor algorithm that merged closely related sequences. CDR3 sequences were aligned to IMGT reference sequences to assign V, D and J gene segments. For a sequence to be retained, at least a six-nucleotide match to both a V gene segment and a J gene segment was required. A rearrangement counted as productive if the CDR3 had no stop codons and remained in frame with V and J, and every other rearrangement counted as non-productive. Following IMGT convention, CDR3 was defined as the stretch from the second conserved V-encoded cysteine up to the conserved J-encoded phenylalanine. The earlier analysis of around 640 of the donors excluded sequences that lacked an unambiguous match to a single V gene segment. In an earlier analysis of approximately 550 of the donors, V segments were called functional above 56.7% productive rearrangements and were called segregating when the between-donor standard deviation exceeded 5%. A statistical classification framework was built to diagnose cytomegalovirus status from the catalog of TCR beta chain sequences. In a later analysis, V and J genes were assigned by comparing TCR nucleotide sequences against IMGT/GENE-DB human TR gene sequences. A later analysis assigned CDR3 sequences and most-parsimonious VDJ recombination scenarios with the TCRdist pipeline. In a later analysis, every TCR beta chain was defined by the combination of its CDR3 amino acid sequence and its V-gene family, and reads without a unique V-gene family were dropped. A later analysis removed 550 to 700 highly shared, low-generation-probability nucleotide sequences to deal with suspected cross-contamination and a sequencing artifact. In a later analysis, a clonal expansion index was calculated for each public chain from normalized within-repertoire ranks of inferred template counts. A later analysis computed generation probabilities with a VDJ recombination model fitted to out-of-frame rearrangements, and checked the results against IGoR. In a later analysis, TCR-TCR, TCR-HLA and TCR-CMV co-occurrence was scored with hypergeometric tests, and a repertoire-size bias correction was applied to TCR pairs. To estimate false discovery rates, a later analysis permuted the HLA or CMV assignments 20 times. In a later analysis, co-occurring TCRs were grouped using DBSCAN, and TCRdist sequence similarity was added for clustering within HLA-allele-positive subsets. Co-occurrence clustering excluded repertoires with fewer than 30,000 or more than 120,000 public chains, plus five with anomalous nucleotide sharing. In its TCRdb copy, this immuneACCESS table keeps in-frame sequences only and misses some clones. Where compared with another copy, unresolved V genes explain less than half of these, and the others have no known cause. The V and J calls and the clone size are those of that table, but D and trimming were determined from the DNA. The sample table contains 150,000 to 200,000 clones; only one count was recorded for almost 85% of them. Clones ranked in the top ten supply 2% to 2.5% of the sample.

Trimming leaves V shorter by 4 bases and J shorter by 1 base, with the junction holding 2 bases beyond the gene matches. Sequences LNHDA (CDR1) and SQIVND (CDR2) are obtained from the germline V gene (reference sequence). Taken from cysteine to phenylalanine, the CDR3 has 14 residues. Only the CDR3 DNA is retained, 42 bases long and in frame from the first base. The receptor chain draws on TRBV19 and TRBJ2-7, with 9 middle bases fitting TRBD1. This receptor was obtained from a woman between 50 and 59 years old in good health and CMV-seronegative. Material for sequencing was PBMCs. At the DNA level, the sequence is TGTGCCAGTAGTAGGGGGACAGGGTCCTACGAGCAGTACTTC. The resulting protein is CASSRGTGSYEQYF.